This T cell receptor (beta chain) is drawn from a study of identifying expanded T cells in peripheral blood. On this clone itself: Its matching antigen is unknown.

Clones were read by immunoSEQ multiplex PCR, and TCRdb kept only the in-frame ones, dropping some. The sample lists around 60,000 clones, about 80% occurring once. Findings and caveats of the study: Across healthy donors, higher total template counts meant significantly greater approximately two-week count variance. Technical replicates showed around 1.3 changed clones; two weeks 15 to 20; four weeks 19.

Germline V gene data show CDR1 as SGHNT and CDR2 as YENEEA. V lost 4 bases and J lost 8, with 7 bases in between. The CDR3 contains 11 residues. During the collection period, no donor immune events like infections were recorded. The chain has TRBV11-3 and TRBJ2-3; no definite D call. The sequenced material came from blood. The TCR sequence derives from a person aged 18-70 years in good health. The CDR3 coding sequence is TGTGCCAGCAGCTCGGGCGTTACGCAGTATTTT. This translates into CASSSGVTQYF.